Shown below are 3 T cell receptor beta chains from a single sample sequenced in a study of T cells in Graves' hyperthyroidism and ophthalmopathy. Amplification of TCR beta CDR3 regions was performed using RNA transcripts as template. Initially, a first-round RT-PCR of the TCR CDR3 employed the HTBI primer set. TCRdb re-derived calls from the multiplex PCR reads in MiXCR, one entry per CDR3 protein. Among around 290,000 distinct CDR3 sequences listed, 17% were seen once. The sample comprised blood. All receptors come from a woman aged 55-70 years with Graves' ophthalmopathy.

Comment on this clonotype: Germline is not matched at one junction end, which may reflect a read error. The chain uses TRBV7-7 and TRBJ2-2; 7 bases line up with TRBD1. The germline V gene has CDR1 SSHAT and CDR2 FNYEAQ (reference sequence). The CDR3 spans 14 residues. The CDR3 here is CASSQDRRTGELFF. CDR3 DNA: TGTGCTAGCAGCCAGGACAGGAGGACCGGGGAGCTGTTTTTT. Full variable domain (missing parts from reference TRBV7-7 and TRBJ2-2): GAGVSQSPRYKVTKRGQDVTLRCDPISSHATLYWYQQALGQGPEFLTYFNYEAQPDKSGLPSDRFSAERPEGSISTLTIQRTEQRDSAMYRCASSQDRRTGELFFGEGSRLTVL.

In this sample, this clonotype turned up a few times. The chain recombines TRBV12-3 or TRBV12-4 with TRBJ2-2; no clear D. CDR3 length: 12 amino acids. Trimming shortened V by 7 bases and J by 8 bases, and 11 bases separated the two germline ends. Written as DNA, the CDR3 is TGTGCCAGCACACTTGAGTCGGGGGAGCTGTTTTTT. Translation gives CASTLESGELFF.

V is TRBV3-1 and J is TRBJ2-7; the D gene is possibly TRBD2 (6 bases). The germline V gene has CDR1 LGHDT and CDR2 YNNKEL (reference sequence). The CDR3 contains 12 residues. The V end was cut by 8 bases, the J end by 5 bases, with 13 bases between. This CDR3 reads CASGGYPHEQYF. CDR3 DNA: TGTGCCAGCGGGGGGTATCCCCACGAGCAGTACTTC.